What follows is one T cell receptor beta chain and its context. This specimen belongs to a study of blood T cell repertoires in COVID-19. Sequencing used immunoSEQ multiplex PCR; TCRdb keeps in-frame clones, though not all of them. The sample holds approximately 500,000 clones; roughly nine tenths are singletons and the top ten take around 0.9%. The length of the CDR3 is 15 residues. CDR1 is SGHVS, CDR2 FQNEAQ, per germline. Trimming shortened V by 2 bases and J by 2 bases, and 10 bases separated the two germline ends. V usage is TRBV7-8 and J usage is TRBJ1-3; D is perhaps TRBD1 (6 bases). The sequence was obtained from a man in his late teens or twenties with COVID-19, enrolled during active disease. What was sequenced was peripheral blood. The CDR3 sequence is CASSLREGAGNTIYF. The CDR3 nucleotides read TGTGCCAGCAGCTTAAGGGAGGGGGCTGGAAACACCATATATTTT.